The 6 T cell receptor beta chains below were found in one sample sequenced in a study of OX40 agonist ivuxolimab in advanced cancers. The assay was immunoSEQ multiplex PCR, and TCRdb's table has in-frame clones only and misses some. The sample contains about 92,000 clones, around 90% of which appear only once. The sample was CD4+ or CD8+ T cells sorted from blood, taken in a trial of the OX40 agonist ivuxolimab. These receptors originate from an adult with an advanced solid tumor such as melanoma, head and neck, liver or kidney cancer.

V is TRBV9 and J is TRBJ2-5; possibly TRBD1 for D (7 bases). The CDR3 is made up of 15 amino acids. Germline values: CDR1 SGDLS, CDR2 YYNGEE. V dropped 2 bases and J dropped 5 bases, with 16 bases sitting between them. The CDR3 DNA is TGTGCCAGCAGCGTCCGAGGAGGGGGCCCGGAGACCCAGTACTTC. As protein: CASSVRGGGPETQYF.

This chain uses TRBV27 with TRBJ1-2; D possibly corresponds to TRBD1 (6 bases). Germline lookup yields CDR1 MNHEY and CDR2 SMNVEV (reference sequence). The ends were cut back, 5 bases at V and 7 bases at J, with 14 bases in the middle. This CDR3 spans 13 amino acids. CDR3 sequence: CASSPGAGSGYTF. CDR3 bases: TGTGCCAGCAGTCCGGGGGCGGGCAGTGGCTACACCTTC.

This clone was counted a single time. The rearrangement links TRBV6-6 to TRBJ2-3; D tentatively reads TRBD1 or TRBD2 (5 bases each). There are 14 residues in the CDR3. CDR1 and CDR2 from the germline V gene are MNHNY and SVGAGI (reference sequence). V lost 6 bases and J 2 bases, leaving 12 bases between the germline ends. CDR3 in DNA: TGTGCCAGCAGCCGGATCGGGACCACAGATACGCAGTATTTT. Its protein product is CASSRIGTTDTQYF.

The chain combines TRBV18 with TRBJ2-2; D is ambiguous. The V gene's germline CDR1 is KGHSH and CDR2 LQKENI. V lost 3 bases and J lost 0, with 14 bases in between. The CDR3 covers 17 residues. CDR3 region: CASSPILVSANTGELFF. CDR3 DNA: TGTGCCAGCTCACCCATTCTGGTATCCGCGAACACCGGGGAGCTGTTTTTT. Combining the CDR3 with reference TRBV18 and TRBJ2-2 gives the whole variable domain NAGVMQNPRHLVRRRGQEARLRCSPMKGHSHVYWYRQLPEEGLKFMVYLQKENIIDESGMPKERFSAEFPKEGPSILRIQQVVRGDSAAYFCASSPILVSANTGELFFGEGSRLTVL.

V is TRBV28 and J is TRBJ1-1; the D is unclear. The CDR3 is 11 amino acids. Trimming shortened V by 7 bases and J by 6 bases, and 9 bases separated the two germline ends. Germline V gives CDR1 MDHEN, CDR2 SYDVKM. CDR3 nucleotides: TGTGCCAGCATCCTGCGTTCTGAAGCTTTCTTT. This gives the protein CASILRSEAFF.

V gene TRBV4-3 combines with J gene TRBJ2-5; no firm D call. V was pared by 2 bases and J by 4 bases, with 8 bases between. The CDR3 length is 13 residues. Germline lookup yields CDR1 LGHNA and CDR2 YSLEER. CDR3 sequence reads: CASSQSTVETQYF. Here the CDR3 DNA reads TGCGCCAGCAGCCAATCAACCGTAGAGACCCAGTACTTC.